These T cell receptor beta chains were read from a single sample in a study of blood T cell repertoires in COVID-19. The table came from immunoSEQ multiplex PCR; TCRdb's copy has only in-frame clones and leaves some out. The sample lists roughly 200,000 clones, 84% seen once, with roughly a tenth in the top ten. The specimen sequenced was peripheral blood. These receptors originate from a woman older than 75 with COVID-19, enrolled during active disease. The CDR3 runs from the conserved cysteine through the conserved F or W. D genes are given only for firm matches. Where a row states a size, it is once, few, many or the class of an expanded clone; other rows omit it.

. | . | TRBJ2-3 | TRBV9 | TGTGCCAGCAGCCCAGAGGGGGTGCTGATCACAGATACGCAGTATTTT | CASSPEGVLITDTQYF
. | TRBD1 | TRBJ1-1 | TRBV28 | TGTGCCAGCAGTTTGAGAGGAACAGGGGGCACTGAAGCTTTCTTT | CASSLRGTGGTEAFF
. | TRBD2 | TRBJ2-2 | TRBV19 | TGTGCCAGTAGTATCTTAACTAGCGGAAACACCGGGGAGCTGTTTTTT | CASSILTSGNTGELFF
. | . | TRBJ1-1 | TRBV5-5 | TGTGCCAGCAGCTTGGCCGGGAGTACTGAAGCTTTCTTT | CASSLAGSTEAFF
. | . | TRBJ2-4 | TRBV11-2 | TGTGCCAGCAGGCGGGCGGGTATGGCCAAAAACATTCAGTACTTC | CASRRAGMAKNIQYF
. | . | TRBJ2-7 | TRBV24-1 | TGTGCCACCAGTGGTACAGCAACCTACGAGCAGTACTTC | CATSGTATYEQYF
. | TRBD1 | TRBJ2-5 | TRBV18 | TGTGCCAGCTCATCACAGGGGAACCAAGAGACCCAGTACTTC | CASSSQGNQETQYF
. | . | TRBJ1-3 | TRBV7-2 | TGTGCCAGCAGCTTAGAAGGGGGGGAGGGAAACACCATATATTTT | CASSLEGGEGNTIYF
. | TRBD1 | TRBJ1-2 | TRBV2 | TGTGCCAGCAGTGACTCCGGACAGGGTGGTGGCTACACCTTC | CASSDSGQGGGYTF
. | TRBD2 | TRBJ2-1 | TRBV3-1/TRBV3-2 | TGTGCCAGCAGCCCCGCTAGCGGGGGGGCGGGTGAGCAGTTCTTC | CASSPASGGAGEQFF
. | . | TRBJ1-1 | TRBV5-1 | TGCGCCAGCAGCTTGTACAGCATGAACACTGAAGCTTTCTTT | CASSLYSMNTEAFF
few | TRBD2 | TRBJ2-3 | TRBV10-3 | TGTGCCATCAGTGGAACTAGCGGAACCACAGATACGCAGTATTTT | CAISGTSGTTDTQYF
few | . | TRBJ1-3 | TRBV5-1 | TGCGCCAGCACCCAGGACTTTACAGTTGGAAACACCATATATTTT | CASTQDFTVGNTIYF
few | . | TRBJ1-2 | TRBV10-1 | TGCGCCAGCAGTGACCCTTCCTATGATGGCTACACCTTC | CASSDPSYDGYTF
. | . | TRBJ2-3 | TRBV28 | TGTGCCAGCAGCCCCACAGGGTTTGAGACAGATACGCAGTATTTT | CASSPTGFETDTQYF
. | . | TRBJ2-3 | TRBV6-6 | TGTGCCAGCAGCCTAGGGGGTAGCACAGATACGCAGTATTTT | CASSLGGSTDTQYF
. | TRBD1 | TRBJ1-2 | TRBV7-2 | TGTGCCAGCAGCCAGAGACAGGGCCCTAACTATGGCTACACCTTC | CASSQRQGPNYGYTF
. | . | TRBJ2-1 | TRBV19 | TGTGCCAGTAGTATAGACCGAGTCTCCTACAATGAGCAGTTCTTC | CASSIDRVSYNEQFF
. | . | TRBJ1-2 | TRBV7-2 | TGTGCCAGCAGCTTCCCGGGGACTAACTATGGCTACACCTTC | CASSFPGTNYGYTF
once | TRBD1 | TRBJ1-1 | TRBV5-1 | TGCGCCAGCAGCTTTGGACAGGCGACGTTTGTGACTGAAGCTTTCTTT | CASSFGQATFVTEAFF
. | . | TRBJ2-1 | TRBV7-2 | TGTGCCAGCAGCTTAACTTTCCCCAATGAGCAGTTCTTC | CASSLTFPNEQFF
. | TRBD1 | TRBJ1-1 | TRBV7-6 | TGTGCCAGCAGCGGACGGGACAGGGCCCTTCCAGCTTTCTTT | CASSGRDRALPAFF
. | . | TRBJ1-5 | TRBV18 | TGTGCCAGCTCACCCGATTGGGGCCCCGGAGGCAATCAGCCCCAGCATTTT | CASSPDWGPGGNQPQHF
. | . | TRBJ1-3 | TRBV10-3 | TGTGCCATCAGTGGGGGGACAAGTGGAAACACCATATATTTT | CAISGGTSGNTIYF
. | . | TRBJ1-1 | TRBV2 | TGTGCCAGCAGTGGGGAGGGACGGATCTACACTGAAGCTTTCTTT | CASSGEGRIYTEAFF
few | TRBD1 | TRBJ1-6 | TRBV3-1/TRBV3-2 | TGTGCCAGCAGCCAAGGGACAGGTTTCCATTCACCCCTCCACTTT | CASSQGTGFHSPLHF
few | . | TRBJ1-2 | TRBV27 | TGTGCCAGCAGTTTATCGCTGGGTCTCGGGGGCTACACCTTC | CASSLSLGLGGYTF
. | . | TRBJ1-1 | TRBV20-1 | TGCAGTGCTAGTTTGGACTCAAACACTGAAGCTTTCTTT | CSASLDSNTEAFF
few | . | TRBJ1-1 | TRBV14 | TGTGCCAGCAGCCAATTTCAGATGAACACTGAAGCTTTCTTT | CASSQFQMNTEAFF
. | . | TRBJ2-1 | TRBV7-9 | TGTGCCAGCAGCTTCTCCGGGGAGCAGTTCTTC | CASSFSGEQFF
. | TRBD2 | TRBJ2-5 | TRBV11-2 | TGTGCCAGCAGCTTAGGGGCGACTAGCGGGGAGCGGGAGACCCAGTACTTC | CASSLGATSGERETQYF
. | . | TRBJ2-3 | TRBV7-9 | TGTGCTCAGCGATTCACAGATACGCAGTATTTT | CAQRFTDTQYF
. | TRBD2 | TRBJ2-5 | TRBV5-1 | TGCGCCAGCAGCTTGACTAGCGGGGGACAAGAGACCCAGTACTTC | CASSLTSGGQETQYF
. | . | TRBJ2-1 | TRBV11-3 | TGTGCCAGCAGCTTAGGCCAGGGACTGAACAATGAGCAGTTCTTC | CASSLGQGLNNEQFF
. | . | TRBJ1-2 | TRBV28 | TGTGCCAGCAGCCCGGTACTGGTCTACTATGGCTACACCTTC | CASSPVLVYYGYTF
once | . | TRBJ1-6 | TRBV28 | TGTGCCAGCAGTGAGACAGAAAATTCACCCCTCCACTTT | CASSETENSPLHF
. | . | TRBJ1-1 | TRBV6-5 | TGTGCCACCTCCGGGAGCAGCCGTGGGAACACTGAAGCTTTCTTT | CATSGSSRGNTEAFF
. | . | TRBJ2-7 | TRBV28 | TGTGCCAGCAGCTCACAGACAAAGGATAACGACGAGCAGTACTTC | CASSSQTKDNDEQYF
. | . | TRBJ1-1 | TRBV25-1 | TGTGCCAGCAAAGCGGACTGGAACACTGAAGCTTTCTTT | CASKADWNTEAFF
. | . | TRBJ1-5 | TRBV19 | TGTGCCAGTAGTCCCTACTCGGGGGGAGGGAGCAATCAGCCCCAGCATTTT | CASSPYSGGGSNQPQHF
. | . | TRBJ2-3 | TRBV4-2 | TGTGCCAGCAGCCAACGCGGTTCTTGGACAGATACGCAGTATTTT | CASSQRGSWTDTQYF
. | . | TRBJ2-2 | TRBV28 | TGTGCCAGCAGTTTGCGGGGCTGGAACACCGGGGAGCTGTTTTTT | CASSLRGWNTGELFF
. | TRBD2 | TRBJ2-3 | TRBV11-2 | TGTGCCAGCAGGCAACTAGCGGGGAGTACAGATACGCAGTATTTT | CASRQLAGSTDTQYF